This T cell receptor (beta chain) derives from a study of T cells in Graves' hyperthyroidism and ophthalmopathy. Study background: Peripheral blood was obtained at initial diagnosis, preceding any treatment. Regarding the study as a whole: Expanded thyroid clonotypes (above 0.001) were mostly also found in blood.

The study left out patients who had uncontrolled infection, other autoimmune disease, pregnancy or lactation. PBMCs were collected from a 10 ml volume of fresh peripheral blood. This clonotype was seen a handful of times. Antigen specificity is unknown. Amplified TCR beta CDR3 regions came from RNA transcripts. First-round RT-PCR of the TCR CDR3 relied on the HTBI primer set. One entry per CDR3 protein, called by TCRdb with MiXCR from the multiplex PCR reads. This table holds around 290,000 distinct CDR3 sequences, about 13% found once. The CDR3 has 16 residues. Germline CDR1 is SGHVS and CDR2 is FQNEAQ. Germline trimming cut 3 bases from V and 5 bases from J; bases unmatched to any gene: 5.

Input material: blood. This chain links TRBV7-8 with TRBJ2-1, with 12 bases matching TRBD2. The sequence derives from a woman in her thirties or forties with Graves' hyperthyroidism. The CDR3 DNA follows: TGTGCCAGCAGCTTCCGACTAGCGGGAGCAAACAATGAGCAGTTCTTC. Amino acid sequence: CASSFRLAGANNEQFF.